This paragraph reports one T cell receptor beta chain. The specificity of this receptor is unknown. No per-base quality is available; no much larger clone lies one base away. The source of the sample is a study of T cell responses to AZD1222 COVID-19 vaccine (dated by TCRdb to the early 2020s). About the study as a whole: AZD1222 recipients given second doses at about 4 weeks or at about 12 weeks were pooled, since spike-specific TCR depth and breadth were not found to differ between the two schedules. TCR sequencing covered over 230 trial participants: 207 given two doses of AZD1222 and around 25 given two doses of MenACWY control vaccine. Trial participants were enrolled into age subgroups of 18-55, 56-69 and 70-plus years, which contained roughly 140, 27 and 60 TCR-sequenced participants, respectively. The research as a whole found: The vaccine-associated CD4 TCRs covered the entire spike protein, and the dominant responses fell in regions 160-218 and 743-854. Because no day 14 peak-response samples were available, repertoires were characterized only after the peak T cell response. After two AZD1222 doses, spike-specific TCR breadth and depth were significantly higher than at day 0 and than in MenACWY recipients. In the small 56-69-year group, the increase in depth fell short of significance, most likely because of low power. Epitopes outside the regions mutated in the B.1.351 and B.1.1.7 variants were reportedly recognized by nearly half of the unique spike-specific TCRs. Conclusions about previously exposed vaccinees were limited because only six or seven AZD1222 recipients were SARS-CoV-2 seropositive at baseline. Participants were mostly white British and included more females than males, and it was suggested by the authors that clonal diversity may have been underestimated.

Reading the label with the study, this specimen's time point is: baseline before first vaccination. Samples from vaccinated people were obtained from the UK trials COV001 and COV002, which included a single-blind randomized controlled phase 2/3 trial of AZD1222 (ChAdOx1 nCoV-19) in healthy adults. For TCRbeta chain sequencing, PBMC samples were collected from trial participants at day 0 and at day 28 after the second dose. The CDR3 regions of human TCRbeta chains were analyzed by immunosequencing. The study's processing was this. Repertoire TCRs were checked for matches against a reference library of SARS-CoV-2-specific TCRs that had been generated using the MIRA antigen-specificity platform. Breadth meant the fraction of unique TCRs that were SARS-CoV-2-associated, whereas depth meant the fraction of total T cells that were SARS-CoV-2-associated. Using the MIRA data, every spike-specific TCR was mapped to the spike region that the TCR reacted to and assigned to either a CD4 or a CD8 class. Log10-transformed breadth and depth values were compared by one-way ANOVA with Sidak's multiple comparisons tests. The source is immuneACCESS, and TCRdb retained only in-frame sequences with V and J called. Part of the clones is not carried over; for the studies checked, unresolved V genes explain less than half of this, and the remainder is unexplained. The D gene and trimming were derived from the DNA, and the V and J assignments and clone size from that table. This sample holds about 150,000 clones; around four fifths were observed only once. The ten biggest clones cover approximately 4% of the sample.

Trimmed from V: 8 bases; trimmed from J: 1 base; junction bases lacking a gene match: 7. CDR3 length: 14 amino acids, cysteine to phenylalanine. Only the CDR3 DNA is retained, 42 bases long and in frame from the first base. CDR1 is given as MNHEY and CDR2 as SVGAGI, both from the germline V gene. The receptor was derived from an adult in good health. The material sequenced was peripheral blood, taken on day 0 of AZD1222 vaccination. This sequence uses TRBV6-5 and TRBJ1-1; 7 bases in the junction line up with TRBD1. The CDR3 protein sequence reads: CASSTQGPNTEAFF. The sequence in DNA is TGTGCCAGCTCCACACAGGGGCCGAACACTGAAGCTTTCTTT.